This TCR beta chain was retrieved from a study of Graves' ophthalmopathy and Graves' hyperthyroidism. Study results and limitations: Among expanded thyroid clonotypes above 0.001 frequency, most also occurred in blood.

This clonotype was recorded at least ten times. Its target is not known. The TCR beta CDR3 regions underwent amplification from RNA transcripts. The first round was an RT-PCR with HTBI primers, and the second round was a multiplex PCR. A single record per CDR3 protein comes from TCRdb applying MiXCR to the multiplex PCR reads. The sample carries roughly 1.1 million distinct CDR3 sequences, roughly two fifths recorded once. The germline V gene has CDR1 DFQATT and CDR2 SNEGSKA (reference sequence). The CDR3 runs to 13 residues. Trimming shortened V by 3 bases and J by 7 bases, and 10 bases separated the two germline ends.

The clonotype was recovered from an adult man with Graves' hyperthyroidism. The specimen was peripheral blood or thyroid tissue (not recorded which). This chain connects TRBV20-1 to TRBJ1-6, with D tentatively TRBD1 (6 bases). Here the CDR3 DNA reads TGCAGTGCTAGGGACAGCTGGAATTCACCCCTCCACTTT. It specifies CSARDSWNSPLHF.